This is a list of T cell receptor beta chains from one sample in a study of Ad26.COV2.S vaccination and SARS-CoV-2 variants. Here immunoSEQ multiplex PCR was the method, and the copy in TCRdb shows in-frame clones only, minus some. This sample carries around 300,000 clones, 80% to 90% of them seen once, and the ten largest clones take around 10%. The sequencing used peripheral blood, collected in a trial of Ad26.COV2.S vaccine versus placebo. These receptors all stem from a person between 18 and 65 years old who received the Ad26.COV2.S COVID-19 vaccine or a placebo. Each CDR3 is given with its conserved first and last residue. Each record gives: D gene, V gene, clone size, CDR3 length, J gene, CDR3 protein, CDR3 DNA. The D gene is left open where the match is weak. Clone size appears in some rows only: once, few, many, or a class for an expanded clone.

D: -; V: TRBV28; size: once; length: 15; J: TRBJ2-1; CDR3: CASNKGGGPGDEQFF; DNA: TGTGCCAGCAATAAAGGCGGGGGCCCAGGGGATGAGCAGTTCTTC
D: -; V: TRBV4-3; size: -; length: 14; J: TRBJ1-5; CDR3: CASSHSSGSQPQHF; DNA: TGCGCCAGCAGCCACTCTTCGGGGTCTCAGCCCCAGCATTTT
D: -; V: TRBV7-9; size: -; length: 14; J: TRBJ2-5; CDR3: CASSLALYSETQYF; DNA: TGTGCCAGCAGCTTAGCATTGTACAGCGAGACCCAGTACTTC
D: TRBD1; V: TRBV28; size: -; length: 15; J: TRBJ2-7; CDR3: CASSYDRGLTYEQYF; DNA: TGTGCCAGCAGTTATGACAGGGGGCTGACCTACGAGCAGTACTTC
D: -; V: TRBV19; size: -; length: 14; J: TRBJ1-2; CDR3: CASSANQGPSGYTF; DNA: TGTGCCAGTAGTGCGAACCAGGGTCCGAGTGGCTACACCTTC
D: -; V: TRBV29-1; size: -; length: 12; J: TRBJ2-7; CDR3: CSVVTGTYEQYF; DNA: TGCAGCGTTGTGACAGGCACCTACGAGCAGTACTTC
D: TRBD1; V: TRBV27; size: -; length: 15; J: TRBJ1-2; CDR3: CASSSPGTGHGGYTF; DNA: TGTGCCAGCAGTTCCCCAGGGACAGGCCACGGGGGCTACACCTTC
D: TRBD1; V: TRBV27; size: once; length: 14; J: TRBJ1-2; CDR3: CASSSDRVGYGYTF; DNA: TGTGCCAGCAGTTCGGACAGGGTCGGGTATGGCTACACCTTC
D: TRBD1; V: TRBV6-1; size: -; length: 15; J: TRBJ1-6; CDR3: CASSERTGENSPLHF; DNA: TGTGCCAGCAGTGAAAGGACAGGGGAAAATTCACCCCTCCACTTT
D: -; V: TRBV28; size: -; length: 14; J: TRBJ2-2; CDR3: CASSPTSSTGELFF; DNA: TGTGCCAGCAGCCCTACTAGTTCGACCGGGGAGCTGTTTTTT
D: -; V: TRBV28; size: once; length: 18; J: TRBJ2-6; CDR3: CASTFGGYGVSGANVLTF; DNA: TGTGCCAGCACCTTTGGGGGGTATGGGGTCTCTGGGGCCAACGTCCTGACTTTC
D: TRBD2; V: TRBV24-1; size: -; length: 16; J: TRBJ2-1; CDR3: CATSDLKASGHNEQFF; DNA: TGTGCCACCAGTGATTTGAAGGCTAGCGGGCACAATGAGCAGTTCTTC
D: -; V: TRBV6-2/TRBV6-3; size: -; length: 11; J: TRBJ2-5; CDR3: CASSRRETQYF; DNA: TGTGCCAGCAGTAGAAGAGAGACCCAGTACTTC
D: TRBD2; V: TRBV4-3; size: -; length: 16; J: TRBJ2-1; CDR3: CASSQEWGGAYNEQFF; DNA: TGCGCCAGCAGCCAAGAATGGGGGGGGGCCTACAATGAGCAGTTCTTC
D: -; V: TRBV27; size: few; length: 16; J: TRBJ1-2; CDR3: CASSLSMAYTNYGYTF; DNA: TGTGCCAGCAGTTTATCGATGGCATATACTAACTATGGCTACACCTTC
D: -; V: TRBV11-2; size: -; length: 13; J: TRBJ1-5; CDR3: CASSLDWRDPQHF; DNA: TGTGCCAGCAGCTTAGATTGGAGGGACCCCCAGCATTTT
D: TRBD1; V: TRBV6-6; size: -; length: 15; J: TRBJ1-5; CDR3: CASSHAGGRDQPQHF; DNA: TGTGCCAGCAGCCACGCAGGGGGCCGAGATCAGCCCCAGCATTTT
D: TRBD1; V: TRBV3-1/TRBV3-2; size: -; length: 16; J: TRBJ1-2; CDR3: CASSQDYGTGGLGYTF; DNA: TGTGCCAGCAGCCAAGATTACGGGACAGGGGGCCTTGGCTACACCTTC
D: TRBD2; V: TRBV7-2; size: -; length: 16; J: TRBJ2-7; CDR3: CASSLRGGGGRYEQYF; DNA: TGTGCCAGCAGCTTGCGCGGGGGCGGGGGGCGGTACGAGCAGTACTTC
D: TRBD1; V: TRBV28; size: once; length: 15; J: TRBJ1-1; CDR3: CASSTGTAAGTEAFF; DNA: TGTGCCAGCAGTACTGGGACAGCCGCAGGTACTGAAGCTTTCTTT
D: TRBD2; V: TRBV5-4; size: -; length: 14; J: TRBJ2-7; CDR3: CASSSSLADLEQYF; DNA: TGTGCCAGCAGCTCGAGTCTAGCGGACCTTGAGCAGTACTTC
D: TRBD1; V: TRBV18; size: -; length: 16; J: TRBJ1-6; CDR3: CASSPRWTGNNSPLHF; DNA: TGTGCCAGCTCACCTCGATGGACAGGGAATAATTCACCCCTCCACTTT
D: TRBD2; V: TRBV10-3; size: -; length: 14; J: TRBJ2-7; CDR3: CAISDRTSGNEQYF; DNA: TGTGCCATCAGTGATCGGACTAGCGGTAACGAGCAGTACTTC
D: -; V: TRBV6-5; size: -; length: 15; J: TRBJ1-1; CDR3: CASSSTGAMNTEAFF; DNA: TGTGCCAGCAGTAGCACAGGAGCCATGAACACTGAAGCTTTCTTT
D: -; V: TRBV11-2; size: once; length: 12; J: TRBJ2-1; CDR3: CASSLRIDEQFF; DNA: TGTGCCAGCAGCCTTAGGATAGATGAGCAGTTCTTC
D: TRBD2; V: TRBV5-4; size: -; length: 15; J: TRBJ2-1; CDR3: CASTTSGGQYNEQFF; DNA: TGTGCCAGCACGACTAGCGGGGGCCAGTACAATGAGCAGTTCTTC